The 22 T cell receptor beta chains below all came from one sample that was sequenced in a study of human T cells and chemical hapten exposure. This sample's time point: healthy volunteer bleed at 2 weeks. Unfractionated whole blood was the source from which total RNA was extracted. MiXCR, applied by TCRdb to the RACE reads, yields one record per CDR3 protein. The data hold tens of thousands of distinct CDR3 sequences, with about 4.8% observed a single time. The sequencing sample was made of whole blood. These receptors all come from a human donor in good health. Some clones in this sample may be carry-over from other donors' samples.

Ten or more counts support this clonotype. J is TRBJ2-7 and V is TRBV28, with D unresolved. The V gene lost 2 bases and the J gene lost 7 bases, with 6 bases spanning the gap. CDR3 length: 11 residues. Per the germline V gene, CDR1 is MDHEN and CDR2 is SYDVKM. CDR3 DNA sequence: TGTGCCAGCAGTTTAAGCCGGGAGCAGTACTTC. It specifies CASSLSREQYF. The variable domain in full, completed from reference TRBV28 and TRBJ2-7, reads DVKVTQSSRYLVKRTGEKVFLECVQDMDHENMFWYRQDPGLGLRLIYFSYDVKMKEKGDIPEGYSVSREKKERFSLILESASTNQTSMYLCASSLSREQYFGPGTRLTVT.

This clonotype was counted many times. The rearrangement links TRBV6-6 to TRBJ2-3; TRBD2 agrees at 14 bases. With 5 bases clipped from V and 3 bases from J, the junction kept 10 bases outside the gene matches. The CDR3 sequence is 18 residues long. Germline values: CDR1 MNHNY, CDR2 SVGAGI (reference sequence). The CDR3 sequence: CASSPRTSGRRRTDTQYF. The CDR3 DNA sequence: TGTGCCAGCAGTCCCCGGACTAGCGGGAGGAGACGTACAGATACGCAGTATTTT.

The table lists this clonotype with a few counts. The V and J genes are TRBV5-1 and TRBJ2-7; D is unclear. This CDR3 comprises 12 residues. CDR1 and CDR2 from the germline V gene are SGHRS and YFSETQ. V lost 1 base and J lost 3, with 5 bases in between. The CDR3 DNA sequence: TGCGCCAGCAGCTTGCCAGGCTACGAGCAGTACTTC. Translation gives CASSLPGYEQYF. The full variable domain, with the rest looked up from reference TRBV5-1 and TRBJ2-7, is KAGVTQTPRYLIKTRGQQVTLSCSPISGHRSVSWYQQTPGQGLQFLFEYFSETQRNKGNFPGRFSGRQFSNSRSEMNVSTLELGDSALYLCASSLPGYEQYFGPGTRLTVT.

This clonotype was seen ten or more times. V and J are TRBV28 and TRBJ1-5; D unresolved. The germline gives CDR1 MDHEN, CDR2 SYDVKM. The V end was cut by 3 bases, the J end by 1 base, with 7 bases between. The CDR3 is made up of 14 amino acids. CDR3 loop: CASSFHESNQPQHF. The CDR3 bases are TGTGCCAGCAGTTTCCACGAAAGCAATCAGCCCCAGCATTTT.

There are many counts of this clonotype. The J gene is TRBJ2-1, the V gene TRBV9; the D is unclear. Germline loops: CDR1 SGDLS, CDR2 YYNGEE. The CDR3 sequence is 15 residues long. V dropped 4 bases and J dropped 8 bases, with 19 bases sitting between them. The CDR3 region is CASSPLELIRDEQFF. In DNA form, the CDR3 reads TGTGCCAGCAGCCCTCTGGAGCTGATTAGGGATGAGCAGTTCTTC.

Ten or more counts support this clonotype. The chain recombines TRBV24-1 with TRBJ2-1, with D possibly matching TRBD2 (5 bases). Germline assignment: CDR1 KGHDR and CDR2 SFDVKD. CDR3 size: 15 residues. Trimming pared 4 bases from V and 4 bases from J, leaving 13 bases between. In DNA form, the CDR3 reads TGTGCCACCAGTGAGCCGGGATCCGGATACAATGAGCAGTTCTTC. As protein: CATSEPGSGYNEQFF.

This clonotype was picked up many times. The chain links TRBV18 to TRBJ2-4; D uncertain. V lost 3 bases, J lost 2 bases, and 8 bases lay in between. Germline V gene lookup returns CDR1 KGHSH and CDR2 LQKENI. This CDR3 is 14 amino acids long. As DNA, the CDR3 is TGTGCCAGCTCACCGGTGGGAACCAAAAACATTCAGTACTTC. It translates to CASSPVGTKNIQYF.

This clonotype occurred many times. The CDR3 protein is CAISEGLAKNIQYF. The DNA of the CDR3 is TGTGCCATCAGTGAAGGGCTAGCCAAAAACATTCAGTACTTC. The chain uses TRBV10-3 and TRBJ2-4; D is undetermined. Germline CDR1 ENHRY, CDR2 SYGVKD. The germline V and J ends were trimmed by 3 bases and 0 bases, with 6 bases remaining between them. This CDR3 has 14 residues.

This clonotype has only a few counts. V and J are TRBV5-1 and TRBJ1-1; no clear D gene. There are 14 residues in the CDR3. Germline assignment: CDR1 SGHRS and CDR2 YFSETQ. Trimming removed 3 bases at V and 2 bases at J, with 11 bases between. Here the CDR3 reads CASSSLTLNTEAFF. The CDR3 bases are TGCGCCAGCAGCTCGCTAACTTTAAACACTGAAGCTTTCTTT.

This clonotype was observed at least ten times. The chain recombines TRBV6-5 with TRBJ2-3, with no clear D. The CDR3 covers 15 residues. V was pared by 0 bases and J by 0 bases, with 7 bases between. From germline, CDR1 is MNHEY and CDR2 SVGAGI. CDR3 DNA sequence: TGTGCCAGCAGTTACTCAGGCTCTAGCACAGATACGCAGTATTTT. It is translated as CASSYSGSSTDTQYF.

This clonotype was found many times. CDR3 loop: CSVGHRSYNEQFF. The CDR3, as DNA: TGCAGCGTCGGGCACCGCTCCTACAATGAGCAGTTCTTC. The V call is TRBV29-1, the J call TRBJ2-1; D is uncertain. The CDR3 covers 13 residues. Germline V gene data show CDR1 as SQVTM and CDR2 as ANQGSEA. Trimming left V 6 bases short and J 0 bases short, with 9 bases between.

This clonotype was detected a few times. This chain links TRBV6-6 with TRBJ2-7; D remains ambiguous. The CDR3 runs 14 residues. Germline V gene sequence: CDR1 MNHNY, CDR2 SVGAGI (reference sequence). Trimming stripped 7 bases from V and 2 bases from J, with 15 bases between. Here the CDR3 reads CASTNNPRTYEQYF. In DNA, the CDR3 is TGTGCCAGCACGAACAACCCCCGTACCTACGAGCAGTACTTC.

This clonotype has ten or more counts. The V call is TRBV7-2, the J call TRBJ1-6; D is uncertain. Trimming took 7 bases from V and 13 from J, leaving 17 bases between them. The CDR3 loop spans 13 amino acids. Per the germline V gene, CDR1 is SGHTA and CDR2 is FQGNSA. The CDR3, as DNA: TGTGCCAGCAACCTCCGGCCTCATCACCCCCTCCACTTT. Translated: CASNLRPHHPLHF.

This clonotype has ten or more counts. V and J are TRBV4-1 and TRBJ2-1; D remains ambiguous. V shed 4 bases and J shed 0 bases, with 19 bases lying between them. The CDR3 is made up of 18 amino acids. The germline V gene encodes CDR1 MGHRA and CDR2 YSYEKL. CDR3 sequence reads: CASSPRSFWVTSYNEQFF. DNA for the CDR3: TGCGCCAGCAGCCCCAGAAGCTTTTGGGTTACCTCCTACAATGAGCAGTTCTTC.

This clonotype showed up many times. V gene TRBV5-1 combines with J gene TRBJ1-5, with D perhaps TRBD1 (5 bases). CDR3 length: 15 residues. From germline, CDR1 is SGHRS and CDR2 YFSETQ. V gave up 0 bases and J gave up 1 base, with 8 bases separating them. The DNA of the CDR3 is TGCGCCAGCAGCTTGGGAGGGACGAGCAATCAGCCCCAGCATTTT. This encodes CASSLGGTSNQPQHF.

This clonotype showed up many times. J is TRBJ1-4 and V is TRBV16; no clear D. V shed 4 bases and J shed 8 bases, with 11 bases lying between them. This CDR3 contains 13 residues. Germline V CDR1 and CDR2: KGHSY, FQNENV. The CDR3 bases are TGTGCCAGCAGCCTTAATACTCGGGAAAAACTGTTTTTT. Its protein is CASSLNTREKLFF.

This clonotype was counted between two and nine times. The chain links TRBV6-5 to TRBJ2-2; D not certain. V was clipped by 6 bases and J by 4 bases, with 18 bases between them. Germline CDR1 MNHEY, CDR2 SVGAGI. This CDR3 is 16 amino acids long. The CDR3 DNA reads TGTGCCAGCAGGGAAGAGATTAGGGTGTCCACCGGGGAGCTGTTTTTT. Its protein is CASREEIRVSTGELFF.

In this sample, this clonotype turned up a few times. The chain couples TRBV5-5 to TRBJ1-1, with unresolved D. Germline V gives CDR1 SGHKS, CDR2 YYEKEE (reference sequence). V was shortened by 0 bases and J by 12 bases, with 12 bases between the two germline ends. The CDR3 is 12 amino acids. The CDR3 sequence is CASSLESGRTFF. DNA of the CDR3: TGTGCCAGCAGCTTGGAGTCAGGAAGGACTTTCTTT. Based on the CDR3 plus reference TRBV5-5 and TRBJ1-1, the full variable domain is DAGVTQSPTHLIKTRGQQVTLRCSPISGHKSVSWYQQVLGQGPQFIFQYYEKEERGRGNFPDRFSARQFPNYSSELNVNALLLGDSALYLCASSLESGRTFFGQGTRLTVV.

This clonotype was counted many times. This chain links TRBV6-4 with TRBJ2-3; 9 bases match TRBD2. Germline trimming cut 2 bases from V and 1 base from J; bases unmatched to any gene: 1. Germline V gives CDR1 MRHNA, CDR2 SNTAGT. CDR3 length: 15 amino acids. CDR3 nucleotide sequence: TGTGCCAGCAGTGACGCTAGCGGGGGCACAGATACGCAGTATTTT. It specifies CASSDASGGTDTQYF.

The chain is built from TRBV7-3 and TRBJ2-3; D may correspond to TRBD1 or TRBD2 (7 bases each). From germline, CDR1 is SGHTA and CDR2 FQGTGA. The CDR3 runs to 15 residues. V gave up 6 bases and J gave up 2 bases, with 15 bases separating them. This CDR3 is CASSQQGGLTDTQYF. In nucleotides, the CDR3 is TGTGCCAGCAGTCAGCAGGGGGGGCTCACAGATACGCAGTATTTT.

This clonotype was counted at least ten times. The CDR3 DNA follows: TGTGCCAGCAGCCCGGACAGGGGGTCGTACGAGCAGTACTTC. Encoded protein: CASSPDRGSYEQYF. The chain uses TRBV7-2 and TRBJ2-7; 10 nucleotides line up with TRBD1. The length of the CDR3 is 14 residues. J was trimmed by 4 bases and V by 5 bases; bases with no gene match: 5. Germline loops: CDR1 SGHTA, CDR2 FQGNSA.

This rearrangement joins TRBV19 to TRBJ2-7, with D possibly TRBD2 on 5 matching bases. Germline values: CDR1 LNHDA, CDR2 SQIVND (reference sequence). The CDR3 sequence is 14 residues long. The V end lost 4 bases, the J end lost 6 bases, and 16 bases lay between the germline ends. The CDR3 nucleotides are TGTGCCAGTAGTAATTTGTGGTCTAGCTCCGAGCAGTACTTC. Translated, it gives CASSNLWSSSEQYF. Looking up the rest from reference TRBV19 and TRBJ2-7 gives the full variable domain: DGGITQSPKYLFRKEGQNVTLSCEQNLNHDAMYWYRQDPGQGLRLIYYSQIVNDFQKGDIAEGYSVSREKKESFPLTVTSAQKNPTAFYLCASSNLWSSSEQYFGPGTRLTVT.